These 17 T cell receptor beta chains were sequenced from one sample in a study of identical twins. Each CDR3 protein is one row after TCRdb ran MiXCR on the 5' RACE reads. The table records 120,000 to 150,000 distinct CDR3 sequences, approximately 3.5% of them present only once. The sample comprised memory T cells sorted from blood. The receptors shown here come from a man between 18 and 35 years old in good health.

This clonotype was seen ten or more times. V gene TRBV7-9 combines with J gene TRBJ1-3, with 7 bases lining up with TRBD1. V trimming: 4 bases; J trimming: 4 bases; junction bases outside the gene matches: 7. The germline V gene has CDR1 SEHNR and CDR2 FQNEAQ (reference sequence). The CDR3 is 15 residues long. The CDR3 is CASSSPTGRGNTIYF. The CDR3 DNA reads TGTGCCAGCAGCTCACCGACAGGGAGAGGAAACACCATATATTTT.

This clonotype was detected ten times or more. This chain joins TRBV4-3 and TRBJ2-5, with 9 bases that match TRBD1. The V segment lost 3 bases and the J segment 2 bases; nucleotides outside the gene matches: 7. The CDR3 contains 16 residues. Germline V CDR1 and CDR2: LGHNA, YSLEER. The CDR3 region is CASSQGQGRGQETQYF. The CDR3 DNA follows: TGCGCCAGCAGCCAGGGACAGGGCCGAGGACAAGAGACCCAGTACTTC.

This clonotype was counted at least ten times. The rearrangement uses TRBV18 and TRBJ2-5; no clear D gene. The CDR3 consists of 13 residues. Per the germline V gene, CDR1 is KGHSH and CDR2 is LQKENI. V was clipped by 5 bases and J by 5 bases, with 12 bases between them. The DNA of the CDR3 is TGTGCCAGCTCATCGGACCTGGCGGAGACCCAGTACTTC. Its protein is CASSSDLAETQYF.

This clonotype was seen at least ten times. This chain links TRBV20-1 with TRBJ1-1, with D tentatively TRBD1 (5 bases). Trimming took off 0 bases at V and 1 base at J, with 24 bases between the two ends. The CDR3 runs to 19 residues. Per germline, CDR1 DFQATT and CDR2 SNEGSKA (reference sequence). The CDR3 DNA reads TGCAGTGCTAGAGACCATACCGCAGGGTTAAGGGGAAAGAACACTGAAGCTTTCTTT. Its protein is CSARDHTAGLRGKNTEAFF.

This clonotype was counted only a few times. The rearrangement joins TRBV30 to TRBJ1-1, with TRBD1 matching over 7 bases. Germline V gene lookup returns CDR1 GTSNPN and CDR2 SVGIG (reference sequence). With V trimmed by 1 base and J by 8 bases, 4 bases remained unmatched. This CDR3 has 12 residues. The CDR3 DNA sequence: TGTGCCTGGAGTGAAGGGGGCAGGGAAGCTTTCTTT. This sequence encodes CAWSEGGREAFF.

This clonotype was recorded at least ten times. The genes are TRBV6-2 or TRBV6-3 and TRBJ2-5; no clear D gene. Trimming left V 7 bases short and J 4 bases short, with 13 bases between. There are 13 residues in the CDR3. Germline-derived CDR1 and CDR2 are MNHEY and SVGEGT. Written as DNA, the CDR3 is TGTGCCAGCACGGTGGTGGGTCGAGAGACCCAGTACTTC. Protein: CASTVVGRETQYF.

This clonotype came up many times. This rearrangement joins TRBV20-1 to TRBJ2-3; the D gene is possibly TRBD2 (5 bases). Between the trimmed V and J ends, which lost 3 bases and 4 bases, there was a span of 11 bases. Germline assignment: CDR1 DFQATT and CDR2 SNEGSKA (reference sequence). There are 13 residues in the CDR3. This CDR3 is CSASPDGADTQYF. In nucleotides, the CDR3 is TGCAGTGCTAGCCCGGACGGGGCAGATACGCAGTATTTT.

The chain links TRBV7-2 to TRBJ2-3; 8 bases match TRBD1. Trimming took 6 bases from V and 5 from J; bases not matched to a gene: 10. There are 15 residues in the CDR3. CDR1 and CDR2 (germline): SGHTA, FQGNSA. In nucleotides, the CDR3 is TGTGCCAGCAGACTCGACAGGGGATTGGGAGATACGCAGTATTTT. Amino acids: CASRLDRGLGDTQYF. The full variable domain, completed using reference TRBV7-2 and TRBJ2-3, is GAGVSQSPSNKVTEKGKDVELRCDPISGHTALYWYRQSLGQGLEFLIYFQGNSAPDKSGLPSDRFSAERTGGSVSTLTIQRTQQEDSAVYLCASRLDRGLGDTQYFGPGTRLTVL.

This clonotype was detected ten times or more. The chain has TRBV20-1 and TRBJ1-1, with 9 bases matching TRBD1. J was trimmed by 5 bases and V by 6 bases; bases with no gene match: 13. The CDR3 totals 15 residues. Germline V CDR1 and CDR2: DFQATT, SNEGSKA (reference sequence). The DNA for the CDR3 is TGCAGTGCCCATCCTACAGGGGGCGCGAGGACTGAAGCTTTCTTT. It encodes CSAHPTGGARTEAFF.

This clonotype was detected many times. This sequence joins TRBV15 and TRBJ1-5; D is unresolved. The CDR3 covers 13 residues. Germline V gives CDR1 LNHNV, CDR2 YYDKDF (reference sequence). Trimming removed 1 base from V and 6 bases from J, with 7 bases in between. The CDR3 DNA is TGTGCCACCAGCAGAGGTTGGGTTCAGCCCCAGCATTTT. It yields the protein CATSRGWVQPQHF.

This clonotype was found many times. This CDR3 reads CSATLGGPYNSPLHF. The CDR3, as DNA: TGCAGTGCTACCCTCGGGGGGCCGTATAATTCACCCCTCCACTTT. The chain carries TRBV20-1 and TRBJ1-6; perhaps TRBD1 as D (6 bases). Trimming took off 4 bases at V and 4 bases at J, with 14 bases between the two ends. The CDR3 length is 15 residues. CDR1 and CDR2 (germline): DFQATT, SNEGSKA (reference sequence).

The chain is built from TRBV20-1 and TRBJ2-7, with TRBD2 matching 9 bases. Trimming took 7 bases from V and 1 from J; bases not matched to a gene: 8. Germline V gives CDR1 DFQATT, CDR2 SNEGSKA (reference sequence). This CDR3 region has 14 residues. DNA for the CDR3: TGCAGTGGACTAGCGGAGATAAGTTCCTACGAGCAGTACTTC. It yields the protein CSGLAEISSYEQYF.

Ten or more counts support this clonotype. The V gene is TRBV25-1, the J gene TRBJ2-7, with a possible D match to TRBD1 (5 bases). Germline V gene sequence: CDR1 MGHDK, CDR2 SYGVNS. V shed 5 bases and J shed 6 bases, with 8 bases lying between them. The CDR3 extends over 11 amino acids. The CDR3 nucleotides are TGTGCCAGCAGTAAGACAGTCGAGCAGTACTTC. This sequence encodes CASSKTVEQYF.

This clonotype appeared many times. The chain is built from TRBV20-1 and TRBJ2-7; 12 bases line up with TRBD2. CDR3 length equals 14 residues. Germline lookup yields CDR1 DFQATT and CDR2 SNEGSKA (reference sequence). With V trimmed by 5 bases and J by 4 bases, 6 bases remained unmatched. The chain's CDR3 is CSAVLAGGPYEQYF. The DNA for the CDR3 is TGCAGTGCTGTCCTAGCGGGAGGGCCGTACGAGCAGTACTTC.

This clonotype was picked up one time. A read error may explain this, as a much larger clone is one base away. As the CDR3 is not closed by the conserved phenylalanine or tryptophan, this likely results from a read error. The chain couples TRBV5-4 to TRBJ2-6; 11 bases are shared with TRBD1. The CDR3 extends over 18 amino acids. Unmatched junction bases numbered 4, after V lost 2 bases and J lost 0 bases. Germline loops: CDR1 SGHNT, CDR2 YYREEE (reference sequence). The CDR3 DNA reads TGTGCCAGCAGCTTCTGGACAGGGGGCCTCTCTGGGGCCAACGTCCTGACTTGC. Protein sequence: CASSFWTGGLSGANVLTC.

In this sample, this clonotype turned up many times. The V gene is TRBV4-2, the J gene TRBJ1-1; the D gene is possibly TRBD1 (5 bases). Trimming cost V 4 bases and J 11 bases, with 17 bases left between them. This CDR3 comprises 13 residues. Per germline, CDR1 LGHNA and CDR2 YNFKEQ. The CDR3 is CASSPMQGGLAFF. The DNA of the CDR3 is TGTGCCAGCAGCCCGATGCAGGGAGGTTTGGCTTTCTTT.

This clonotype was detected only a few times. This chain uses TRBV7-9 with TRBJ2-3, with D possibly matching TRBD1 (5 bases). Germline V CDR1 and CDR2: SEHNR, FQNEAQ (reference sequence). The CDR3 runs to 15 residues. Trimming removed 5 bases at V and 4 bases at J, with 16 bases between. Here the CDR3 DNA reads TGTGCCAGCAGCCCCACCCGGACACACCCAGATACGCAGTATTTT. This translates into CASSPTRTHPDTQYF.